This T cell receptor beta chain was captured by sequencing in a study of blood T cells in healthy people across ages. Study-level findings and limits: Expanded clonotype changes were possibly confounded by unknown donor CMV status. Relative to aged donors, long-lived donors carried more naive CD4+ cells and displayed higher diversity.

In germline, CDR1 is SGDLS, CDR2 YYNGEE. This CDR3 spans 16 amino acids. The trim removed 0 bases at V and 2 bases at J, leaving 5 bases unmatched. This clonotype was counted a few times. Its specificity is unknown. Using a J-beta primer mix together with a sample-barcoded 5' primer, a second PCR was run for roughly 6 to 11 cycles. The template-switch adaptor, which had 12 random nucleotides, put a tag on each cDNA molecule. TCRdb reprocessed the 5' RACE reads via MiXCR and lists one record per CDR3 protein. The data show 1.5 million to 2 million distinct CDR3 sequences, 49% seen once. The material sequenced was blood. V is TRBV9 and J is TRBJ2-1; TRBD2 matches at 7 bases. This sequence originates from a woman aged 35 to 49 in good health. CDR3 protein: CASSVGGGGTYNEQFF. CDR3 coding DNA: TGTGCCAGCAGCGTAGGGGGCGGGGGTACCTACAATGAGCAGTTCTTC.